These T cell receptor beta chains were read from a single sample in a study of blood T cell repertoires in COVID-19. This table comes from immunoSEQ multiplex PCR, and its TCRdb copy is limited to in-frame clones, with some not included. The repertoire holds about 240,000 clones, with 82% as singletons. Sequenced input: peripheral blood. The receptors shown here come from a woman aged 18-35 years with acute or convalescent COVID-19. Both conserved end residues are trimmed from each CDR3. Fields, in order: D gene, CDR3 length, V gene, CDR3 protein. D genes are given only for firm matches.

d_call: NA; cdr3_length: 14; v_call: TRBV30; cdr3_aa: AWSGPRQGGAYEQY
d_call: NA; cdr3_length: 15; v_call: TRBV5-1; cdr3_aa: ASSLVVTGLQGDTQY
d_call: TRBD1; cdr3_length: 14; v_call: TRBV19; cdr3_aa: ASMAPDRRSYNEQF
d_call: NA; cdr3_length: 10; v_call: TRBV14; cdr3_aa: ASSLLTYEQY
d_call: NA; cdr3_length: 13; v_call: TRBV2; cdr3_aa: ASSGRYVREKMTF
d_call: NA; cdr3_length: 11; v_call: TRBV29-1; cdr3_aa: SVEGRLNTEAF
d_call: NA; cdr3_length: 16; v_call: TRBV21-1; cdr3_aa: ASSQSFPRTSEYNEQF
d_call: NA; cdr3_length: 11; v_call: TRBV9; cdr3_aa: ASSTDRNTEAF
d_call: NA; cdr3_length: 14; v_call: TRBV4-1; cdr3_aa: ASSQDPSGANYGYT
d_call: NA; cdr3_length: 12; v_call: TRBV6-5; cdr3_aa: ASRGGGGNTEAF
d_call: TRBD1; cdr3_length: 11; v_call: TRBV2; cdr3_aa: ASIRDRESEQF
d_call: NA; cdr3_length: 14; v_call: TRBV11-2; cdr3_aa: ASSLRGGNEQETQY
d_call: TRBD1; cdr3_length: 11; v_call: TRBV18; cdr3_aa: ASSTTGGYEQY
d_call: TRBD2; cdr3_length: 15; v_call: TRBV11-2; cdr3_aa: ASSRYPGGLLPGELF
d_call: NA; cdr3_length: 15; v_call: TRBV19; cdr3_aa: ASSTGATSSGANVLT
d_call: TRBD2; cdr3_length: 16; v_call: TRBV3-1/TRBV3-2; cdr3_aa: ASSQRVAGGQGGNEQF
d_call: NA; cdr3_length: 12; v_call: TRBV6-2/TRBV6-3; cdr3_aa: ASSYVSPTDTQY
d_call: TRBD2; cdr3_length: 16; v_call: TRBV28; cdr3_aa: ASNFLRGGYLGKETQY
d_call: NA; cdr3_length: 11; v_call: TRBV28; cdr3_aa: ASSDSAGNTIY
d_call: NA; cdr3_length: 13; v_call: TRBV5-1; cdr3_aa: ASSLGERSTDTQY
d_call: TRBD1; cdr3_length: 14; v_call: TRBV5-8; cdr3_aa: ASSFMVGGESTEAF
d_call: TRBD2; cdr3_length: 13; v_call: TRBV27; cdr3_aa: ASSWGLAGFNEQF
d_call: NA; cdr3_length: 15; v_call: TRBV28; cdr3_aa: ASSLANTLSADNEQF
d_call: TRBD2; cdr3_length: 13; v_call: TRBV5-1; cdr3_aa: ASRSLAGVTNEQF
d_call: TRBD1; cdr3_length: 12; v_call: TRBV5-1; cdr3_aa: ASSRGQVGETQY
d_call: NA; cdr3_length: 11; v_call: TRBV29-1; cdr3_aa: SAKGDSNQPQH
d_call: NA; cdr3_length: 14; v_call: TRBV7-3; cdr3_aa: ASSLTFRTVNTEAF
d_call: NA; cdr3_length: 13; v_call: TRBV10-3; cdr3_aa: AISIDSGLNTEAF
d_call: NA; cdr3_length: 11; v_call: TRBV5-1; cdr3_aa: ASSTVHQETQY
d_call: NA; cdr3_length: 13; v_call: TRBV28; cdr3_aa: ASTTRGAAFETQY
d_call: TRBD1; cdr3_length: 14; v_call: TRBV5-5; cdr3_aa: ASSHYDRGPNEKLF